What follows describes a single TCR beta chain. What it binds is not known. The data stem from a study of cytomegalovirus exposure and HLA in healthy donors. Study-wide findings and caveats: It was reported that the classifier diagnosed cytomegalovirus status with high specificity and sensitivity in both the original and validation cohorts. Researchers catalogued approximately 170 TCR beta chains as cytomegalovirus-associated.

The CDR3 is made up of 15 amino acids. Trimming cost V 3 bases and J 7 bases; bases outside gene matches: 8. Germline CDR1 reads SGHTA; CDR2 reads FQGNSA. Separation from the roughly 670-subject first cohort characterized the approximately 120-subject validation cohort, to which the donors belonged. Repertoires were generated with immunoSEQ multiplex PCR, while TCRdb's copy carries only in-frame clones and drops some. The sample records 130,000 to 150,000 clones, 91% being singletons. The receptor's source is a man younger than 35 in good health and CMV-seronegative. The V call is TRBV7-2, the J call TRBJ2-1, with 8 bases identical to TRBD2. The sample taken for sequencing was PBMCs. CDR3: CASSFTGLAGNEQFF. The CDR3 bases are TGTGCCAGCAGCTTCACCGGACTAGCCGGTAATGAGCAGTTCTTC.